The source of this TCR beta chain is a study of beta chain features in type 1 diabetes. Study-wide results and caveats: Researchers caution that PCR might favor shorter templates, equally among patients and controls.

Sequenced material consisted of expressed TCRB transcripts (all of the isolated RNA was reverse transcribed). Assay: immunoSEQ multiplex PCR; the TCRdb copy retains only in-frame clones and omits some. The repertoire has hundreds of thousands of clones, less than 20% of them found once; the top ten carry about 0.086%. Points on this clone: No antigen is known for it.

The CDR3 has 22 residues. The sequenced sample was naive CD4+ T cells from blood. This sequence joins TRBV21-1 and TRBJ2-4; the table calls TRBD1, which could not be checked here. TRBV21-1 is labeled a pseudogene. This clonotype originated in a young man in good health. In nucleotides, the CDR3 is TGTGCCAGCAGCTTCCACCCCGGGACAGGGGGCGCACGATGTGCGGCCAAAAACATTCAGTACTTC. It yields the protein CASSFHPGTGGARCAAKNIQYF.